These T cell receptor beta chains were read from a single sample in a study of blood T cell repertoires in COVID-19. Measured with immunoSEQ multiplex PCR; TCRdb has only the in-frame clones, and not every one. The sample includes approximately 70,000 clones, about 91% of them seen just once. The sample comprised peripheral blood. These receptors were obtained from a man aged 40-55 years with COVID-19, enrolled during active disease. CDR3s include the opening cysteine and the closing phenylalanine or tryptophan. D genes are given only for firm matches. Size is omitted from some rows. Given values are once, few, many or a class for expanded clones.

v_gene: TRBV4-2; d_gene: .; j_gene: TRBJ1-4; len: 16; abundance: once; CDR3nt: TGTGCCAGCAGCCAAGATCGGGTTGGAACTAATGAAAAACTGTTTTTT; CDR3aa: CASSQDRVGTNEKLFF
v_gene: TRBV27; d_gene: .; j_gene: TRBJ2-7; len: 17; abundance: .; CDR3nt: TGTGCCAGCAGTCAGTCCCCTAGTGGGGCTAGAATTTACGAGCAGTACTTC; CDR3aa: CASSQSPSGARIYEQYF
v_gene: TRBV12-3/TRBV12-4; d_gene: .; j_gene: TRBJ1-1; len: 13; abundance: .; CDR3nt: TGTGCCAGCAGTTTAGGTGCAAGGGGGGGAGCTTTCTTT; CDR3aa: CASSLGARGGAFF
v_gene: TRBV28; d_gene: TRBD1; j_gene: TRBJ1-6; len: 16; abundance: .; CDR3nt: TGTGCCAGCATGAGAGGCCGGGACAGGGGGCCTTCACCCCTCCACTTT; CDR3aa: CASMRGRDRGPSPLHF
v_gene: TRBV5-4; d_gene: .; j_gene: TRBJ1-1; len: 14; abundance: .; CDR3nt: TGTGCCAGCAGCCTCGGGGGGAGGAACACTGAAGCTTTCTTT; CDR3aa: CASSLGGRNTEAFF
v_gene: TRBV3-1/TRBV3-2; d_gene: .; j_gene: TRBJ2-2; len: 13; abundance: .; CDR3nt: TGTGCCAGCAGCCAAGTTTCTGGCCGGGAGCTGTTTTTT; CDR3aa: CASSQVSGRELFF
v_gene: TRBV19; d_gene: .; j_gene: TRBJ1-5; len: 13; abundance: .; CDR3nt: TGTGCCAGTAGAACAGGCCTCAATCAGCCCCAGCATTTT; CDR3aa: CASRTGLNQPQHF
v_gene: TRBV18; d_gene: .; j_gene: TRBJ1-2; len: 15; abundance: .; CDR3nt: TGTGCCAGCTCACCAGACGCAGGGGCAAACTATGGCTACACCTTC; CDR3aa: CASSPDAGANYGYTF
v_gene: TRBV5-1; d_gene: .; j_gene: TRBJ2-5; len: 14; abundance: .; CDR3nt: TGCGCCAGCAGCCTCGGGGGAGAAATCGAGACCCAGTACTTC; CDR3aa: CASSLGGEIETQYF
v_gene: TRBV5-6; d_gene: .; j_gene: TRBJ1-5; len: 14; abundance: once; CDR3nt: TGTGCCAGCAGCCGTCAGGGTAACAATCAGCCCCAGCATTTT; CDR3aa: CASSRQGNNQPQHF
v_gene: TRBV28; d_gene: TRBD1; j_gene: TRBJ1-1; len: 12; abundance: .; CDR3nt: TGTGCCAGCAGGGAACAGGGGACTGAAGCTTTCTTT; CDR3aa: CASREQGTEAFF
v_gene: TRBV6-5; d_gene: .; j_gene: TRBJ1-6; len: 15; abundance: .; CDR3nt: TGTGCCAGCAGTTATTGGGGCAGGGATGGCTCACCCCTCCACTTT; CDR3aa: CASSYWGRDGSPLHF
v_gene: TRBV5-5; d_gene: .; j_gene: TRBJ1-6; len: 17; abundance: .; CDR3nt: TGTGCCAGCAGCTTGTTTACGTTTACGGTTTCGGAGTCACCCCTCCACTTT; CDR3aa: CASSLFTFTVSESPLHF
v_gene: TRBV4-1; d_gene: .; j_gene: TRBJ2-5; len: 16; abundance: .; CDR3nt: TGCGCCAGCAGCCAAAATCATGGGGGGACCCAAGAGACCCAGTACTTC; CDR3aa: CASSQNHGGTQETQYF
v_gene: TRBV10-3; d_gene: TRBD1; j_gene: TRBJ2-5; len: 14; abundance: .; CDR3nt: TGTGCCATCAGTGGGGACAGGGGAGGAGAGACCCAGTACTTC; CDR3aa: CAISGDRGGETQYF
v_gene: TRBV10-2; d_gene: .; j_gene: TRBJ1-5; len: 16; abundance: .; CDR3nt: TGCGCCAGCAGTGATGGTCAGGGGCATAGCAATCAGCCCCAGCATTTT; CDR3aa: CASSDGQGHSNQPQHF
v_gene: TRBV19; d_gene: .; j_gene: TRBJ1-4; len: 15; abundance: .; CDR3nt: TGTGCCAGTAGTTCCTCCGGGACACATAATGAAAAACTGTTTTTT; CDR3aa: CASSSSGTHNEKLFF
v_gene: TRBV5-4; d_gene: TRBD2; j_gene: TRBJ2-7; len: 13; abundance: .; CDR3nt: TGTGCCAGCAGTCTGGGACTAGTCGGCGAGCAGTACTTC; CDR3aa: CASSLGLVGEQYF
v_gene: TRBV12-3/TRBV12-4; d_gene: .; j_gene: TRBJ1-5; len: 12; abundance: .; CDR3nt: TGTGCCAGCAGTTTCCAGAATCAGCCCCAGCATTTT; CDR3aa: CASSFQNQPQHF
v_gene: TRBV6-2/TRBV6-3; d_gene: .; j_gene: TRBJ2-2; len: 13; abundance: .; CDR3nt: TGTGCCAGCAGTTGGTCAGGGATCGGGGAGCTGTTTTTT; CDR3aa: CASSWSGIGELFF
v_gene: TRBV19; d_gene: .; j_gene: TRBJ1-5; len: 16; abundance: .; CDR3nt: TGTGCCAGTAGTATCTCAGGGGACTATAGCAATCAGCCCCAGCATTTT; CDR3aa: CASSISGDYSNQPQHF
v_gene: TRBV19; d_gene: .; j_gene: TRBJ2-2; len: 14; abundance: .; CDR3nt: TGTGCCAGTAGTATACAGGGAAACACCGGGGAGCTGTTTTTT; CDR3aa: CASSIQGNTGELFF
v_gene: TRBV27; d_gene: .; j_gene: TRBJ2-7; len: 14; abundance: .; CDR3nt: TGTGCCAGCAGTGGGTCCAGGGTCGCCTACGAGCAGTACTTC; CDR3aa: CASSGSRVAYEQYF
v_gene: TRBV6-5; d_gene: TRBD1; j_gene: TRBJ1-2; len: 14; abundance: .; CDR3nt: TGTGCCAGCAGCATGACAGGGACGGACTATGGCTACACCTTC; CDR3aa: CASSMTGTDYGYTF
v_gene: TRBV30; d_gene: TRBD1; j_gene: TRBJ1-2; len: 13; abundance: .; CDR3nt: TGTGCCTGGAGTGTCCAGGGGGTGGAAGGCTACACCTTC; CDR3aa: CAWSVQGVEGYTF
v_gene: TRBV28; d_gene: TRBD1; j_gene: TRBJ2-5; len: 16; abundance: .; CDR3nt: TGTGCCAGCAGTTTAACCCAGGGGGCATTCGGGGAGACCCAGTACTTC; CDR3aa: CASSLTQGAFGETQYF
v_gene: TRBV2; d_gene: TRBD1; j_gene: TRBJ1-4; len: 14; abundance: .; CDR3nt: TGTGCCAGCAGGTTGGACAGGGGAGATGAAAAACTGTTTTTT; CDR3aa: CASRLDRGDEKLFF
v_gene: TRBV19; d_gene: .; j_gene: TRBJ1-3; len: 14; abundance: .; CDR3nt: TGTGCCAGTAGTTACAGGATCTCTGGAAACACCATATATTTT; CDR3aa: CASSYRISGNTIYF
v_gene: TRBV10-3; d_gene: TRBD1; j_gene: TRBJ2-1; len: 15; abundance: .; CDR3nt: TGTGCCATCAGACCGGGACAGGGGGCCCGGAATGAGCAGTTCTTC; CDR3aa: CAIRPGQGARNEQFF
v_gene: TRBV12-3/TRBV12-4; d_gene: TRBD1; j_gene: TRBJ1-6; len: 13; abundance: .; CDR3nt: TGTGCCAGCACCACGACAGGGGGATCACCCCTCCACTTT; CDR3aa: CASTTTGGSPLHF
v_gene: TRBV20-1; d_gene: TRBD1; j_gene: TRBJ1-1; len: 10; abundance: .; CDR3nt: TGCAGTGCTGGGACAGACCAAGCTTTCTTT; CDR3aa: CSAGTDQAFF
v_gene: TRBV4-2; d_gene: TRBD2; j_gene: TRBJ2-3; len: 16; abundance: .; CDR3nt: TGTGCCAGCAGCCCTCTTAATCGGGGGGACACAGATACGCAGTATTTT; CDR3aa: CASSPLNRGDTDTQYF
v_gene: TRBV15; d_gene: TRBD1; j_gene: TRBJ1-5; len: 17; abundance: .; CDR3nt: TGTGCCACCAGCTGGGGACAGGGGGACAAAGGCAATCAGCCCCAGCATTTT; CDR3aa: CATSWGQGDKGNQPQHF
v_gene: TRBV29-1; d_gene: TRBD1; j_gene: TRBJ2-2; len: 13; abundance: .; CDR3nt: TGCAGCGTGAGGACAGGGTGGACCGGGGAGCTGTTTTTT; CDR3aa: CSVRTGWTGELFF
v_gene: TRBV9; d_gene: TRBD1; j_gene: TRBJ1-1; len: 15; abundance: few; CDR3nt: TGTGCCAGCAGCCCAAGGACAGGGTGGAACACTGAAGCTTTCTTT; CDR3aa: CASSPRTGWNTEAFF
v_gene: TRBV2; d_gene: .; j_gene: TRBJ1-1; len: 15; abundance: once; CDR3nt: TGTGCCAGCAGAGGCCCGCCAGGGGAATACACTGAAGCTTTCTTT; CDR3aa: CASRGPPGEYTEAFF
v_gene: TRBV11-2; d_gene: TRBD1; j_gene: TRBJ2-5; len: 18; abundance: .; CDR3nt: TGTGCCAGCAGCTTGGCCTTCCGGGACAGGACCCTCCAAGAGACCCAGTACTTC; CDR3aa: CASSLAFRDRTLQETQYF
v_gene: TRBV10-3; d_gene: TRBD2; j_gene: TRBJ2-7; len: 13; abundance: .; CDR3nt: TGTGCCACCACTCCGGGGGGAACCTACGAGCAGTACTTC; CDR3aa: CATTPGGTYEQYF
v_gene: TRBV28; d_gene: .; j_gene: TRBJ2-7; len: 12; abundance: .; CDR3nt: TGTGCCAGCAGTTTAGCAGGGTACGAGCAGTACTTC; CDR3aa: CASSLAGYEQYF
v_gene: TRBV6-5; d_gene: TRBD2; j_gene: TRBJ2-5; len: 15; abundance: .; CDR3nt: TGTGCCAGCACCCGAAACAGCGGGGGGCAAGAGACCCAGTACTTC; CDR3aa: CASTRNSGGQETQYF
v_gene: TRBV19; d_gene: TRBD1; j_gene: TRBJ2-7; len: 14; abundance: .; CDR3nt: TGTGCCAGTACCGATGGGAGACAGGGGCGAGAGCAGTACTTC; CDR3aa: CASTDGRQGREQYF
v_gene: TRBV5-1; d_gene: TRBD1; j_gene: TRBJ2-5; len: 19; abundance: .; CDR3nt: TGCGCCAGCAGCTTGTTGATTCGGGGCCTAGGGACAGCCAAAGAGACCCAGTACTTC; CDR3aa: CASSLLIRGLGTAKETQYF
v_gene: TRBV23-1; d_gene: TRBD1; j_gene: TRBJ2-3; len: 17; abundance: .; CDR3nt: TGCGCCAGCAGTCAATCGAAGGACAGGGTTTCCACAGATACGCAGTATTTT; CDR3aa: CASSQSKDRVSTDTQYF
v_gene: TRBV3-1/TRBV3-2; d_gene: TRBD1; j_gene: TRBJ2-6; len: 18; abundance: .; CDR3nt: TGTGCCAGCAGCCAAGTTGGGACAGAGAACTCTGGGGCCAACGTCCTGACTTTC; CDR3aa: CASSQVGTENSGANVLTF
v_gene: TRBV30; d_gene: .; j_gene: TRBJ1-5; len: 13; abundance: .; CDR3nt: TGTGCCTGGAGTTTCTCTAGCAATCAGCCCCAGCATTTT; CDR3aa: CAWSFSSNQPQHF
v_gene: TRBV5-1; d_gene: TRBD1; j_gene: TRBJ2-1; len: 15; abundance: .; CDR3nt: TGCGCCAGCAGCCTACAGGGGAATCGCTACAATGAGCAGTTCTTC; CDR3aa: CASSLQGNRYNEQFF
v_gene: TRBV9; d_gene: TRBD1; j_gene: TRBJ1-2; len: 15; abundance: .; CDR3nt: TGTGCCAGCAGCGGTCGGACAGGGGGAAACTATGGCTACACCTTC; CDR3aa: CASSGRTGGNYGYTF
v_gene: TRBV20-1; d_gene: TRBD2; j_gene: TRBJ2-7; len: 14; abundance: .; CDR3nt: TGCAGTGCTAGTTCGGCTGGCGGGGGGGCCGAGCAGTACTTC; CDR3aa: CSASSAGGGAEQYF
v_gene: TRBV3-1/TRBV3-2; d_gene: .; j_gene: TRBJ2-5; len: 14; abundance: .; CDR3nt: TGTGCCAGCAGCCAGGACTCCGGTTGGAAGACCCAGTACTTC; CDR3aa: CASSQDSGWKTQYF